These 18 T cell receptor beta chains came from one sample sequenced in a study of T cells after yellow fever vaccination. TCRdb reprocessed the 5' RACE reads with MiXCR, giving one entry per CDR3 protein. The top ten hold 3.2% of the sample, which has about 340,000 distinct CDR3 sequences, approximately 12% seen once. Material: CD4+ T cells sorted from PBMCs, obtained 15 days after the yellow fever booster vaccination. These receptor sequences come from a man in his late teens or twenties who received the YFV17D yellow fever vaccine.

The chain has TRBV5-5 and TRBJ2-1, with TRBD2 as a possible D gene (5 bases). This CDR3 comprises 16 residues. Germline assignment: CDR1 SGHKS and CDR2 YYEKEE (reference sequence). V lost 3 bases to trimming and J lost 4 bases, with 17 bases between them. The CDR3 loop is CASSSHWRPLYNEQFF. For the CDR3, the DNA is TGTGCCAGCAGCTCCCATTGGAGGCCCCTTTACAATGAGCAGTTCTTC.

The chain joins TRBV7-2 to TRBJ2-1, with 10 bases lining up with TRBD2. Germline V gene lookup returns CDR1 SGHTA and CDR2 FQGNSA. Trimming removed 2 bases from V and 8 bases from J; junction bases left unmatched: 6. This CDR3 has 15 residues. In nucleotides, the CDR3 is TGTGCCAGCAGCTTACAACCTAGCGGGGGTTATGAGCAGTTCTTC. Protein product: CASSLQPSGGYEQFF.

The chain joins TRBV20-1 to TRBJ1-1; D uncertain. This CDR3 spans 14 amino acids. Trimming took off 0 bases at V and 1 base at J, with 9 bases between the two ends. Germline CDR1 reads DFQATT; CDR2 reads SNEGSKA (reference sequence). The DNA of the CDR3 is TGCAGTGCTAGAGATGTGGCTGCGAACACTGAAGCTTTCTTT. It encodes CSARDVAANTEAFF.

The chain has TRBV11-2 and TRBJ1-3; TRBD1 might be the D (5 bases). The CDR3 extends over 14 amino acids. V was pared by 5 bases and J by 6 bases, with 14 bases between. Germline V gene sequence: CDR1 SGHAT, CDR2 FQNNGV. The CDR3 spells CASSPRGGENTIYF. The CDR3 DNA is TGTGCCAGCAGCCCTAGGGGTGGAGAAAACACCATATATTTT.

The chain links TRBV7-2 to TRBJ1-4; no firm D call. The germline V gene has CDR1 SGHTA and CDR2 FQGNSA. Trimming removed 0 bases from V and 8 bases from J, with 10 bases in between. The CDR3 length is 14 residues. CDR3 bases: TGTGCCAGCAGCTTAGCCAATCACGACGAAAAACTGTTTTTT. Protein sequence: CASSLANHDEKLFF.

A few counts support this clonotype. The genes are TRBV7-2 and TRBJ2-7; D is possibly TRBD1 or TRBD2 (5 bases each). Germline CDR1 and CDR2: SGHTA and FQGNSA. The CDR3 is 15 amino acids. The V gene lost 1 base and the J gene lost 4 bases, with 14 bases spanning the gap. CDR3 bases: TGTGCCAGCAGCTTAGAACCGGGGCTTGATTACGAGCAGTACGTC. As protein: CASSLEPGLDYEQYV.

This chain links TRBV4-3 with TRBJ2-2; 12 bases map to TRBD2. Germline V gene lookup returns CDR1 LGHNA and CDR2 YSLEER. Trimming at V came to 0 bases and at J to 0 bases, leaving 17 bases not matched to a gene. The CDR3 is 23 residues long. Here the CDR3 reads CASSQEISGISLAGGTNTGELFF. Here the CDR3 DNA reads TGCGCCAGCAGCCAAGAAATCTCAGGGATTTCACTAGCGGGGGGAACGAACACCGGGGAGCTGTTTTTT.

This clonotype appeared a few times. The rearrangement uses TRBV5-4 and TRBJ2-1, with 7 bases lining up with TRBD1. Trimming removed 0 bases from V and 10 bases from J; junction bases left unmatched: 7. There are 14 residues in the CDR3. Per germline, CDR1 SGHNT and CDR2 YYREEE (reference sequence). The CDR3 DNA sequence: TGTGCCAGCAGCTTGGAGGGGGCGCTTGTCGAGCAGTTCTTC. Its translation is CASSLEGALVEQFF.

In this sample, this clonotype turned up a few times. The chain has TRBV6-1 and TRBJ1-2, with TRBD1 identical over 7 bases. CDR1 is MNHNS, CDR2 SASEGT, per germline. With 2 bases clipped from V and 8 bases from J, the junction kept 8 bases outside the gene matches. This CDR3 has 14 amino acids. CDR3 nucleotide sequence: TGTGCCAGCAGTGAAAGGGAGGGGGCGGGCGGCTACACCTTC. This encodes CASSEREGAGGYTF.

The chain couples TRBV5-4 to TRBJ2-1; possibly TRBD2 for D (6 bases). Trimming pared 2 bases from V and 14 bases from J, leaving 29 bases between. This CDR3 spans 17 amino acids. The germline gives CDR1 SGHNT, CDR2 YYREEE (reference sequence). The CDR3 is CASSLFFIRQASGSEFF. The CDR3, as DNA: TGTGCCAGCAGCTTATTTTTCATACGGCAGGCCAGCGGGTCGGAGTTCTTC.

This clonotype was recorded a few times. V usage is TRBV12-5 and J usage is TRBJ2-1; 7 nucleotides match TRBD2. CDR1 is LGHNT, CDR2 FRNRAP, per germline. The CDR3 extends over 14 amino acids. The junction had 7 bases not matched to a gene; V was cut back by 2 bases and J by 9 bases. CDR3 sequence (DNA): TGTGCTAGTGGTTTGCTGACTGGGGGGGGTGAGCAGTTCTTC. It specifies CASGLLTGGGEQFF.

CDR3 DNA sequence: TGTGCCAGCAGCTCCGGGACGGGATCTAGCAATCAGCCCCAGCATTTT. It is translated as CASSSGTGSSNQPQHF. This sequence joins TRBV7-2 and TRBJ1-5, with a tentative D call TRBD1 (5 bases). The CDR3 consists of 16 residues. Germline V gene data show CDR1 as SGHTA and CDR2 as FQGNSA. Trimming stripped 4 bases from V and 0 bases from J, with 13 bases between.

J is TRBJ1-1 and V is TRBV29-1; no definite D call. Trimming removed 7 bases at V and 1 base at J, with 10 bases between. The CDR3 loop spans 12 amino acids. Germline CDR1 is SQVTM and CDR2 is ANQGSEA. CDR3 amino acids: CSAGEANTEAFF. DNA of the CDR3: TGCAGCGCTGGCGAGGCGAACACTGAAGCTTTCTTT.

Only a few counts were recorded for this clonotype. The rearrangement links TRBV10-2 to TRBJ1-4; the D gene is possibly TRBD1 (5 bases). The CDR3 has 12 residues. CDR1 and CDR2 (germline): WSHSY, SAAADI. Trimming stripped 5 bases from V and 7 bases from J, with 8 bases between. The CDR3 nucleotides are TGCGCCAGCAGTTCAGGGATTGAAAAACTGTTTTTT. Protein product: CASSSGIEKLFF.

The J gene is TRBJ2-5, the V gene TRBV7-2, with D possibly matching TRBD2 (5 bases). This CDR3 has 13 residues. V was clipped by 7 bases and J by 5 bases, with 14 bases between them. Germline CDR1 reads SGHTA; CDR2 reads FQGNSA. This chain's CDR3 is CASIPGGWETQYF. CDR3 nucleotide sequence: TGTGCCAGCATCCCAGGCGGGTGGGAGACCCAGTACTTC.

The table lists this clonotype with a few counts. V gene TRBV1 combines with J gene TRBJ1-1; TRBD1, the table's D call, was not compared with the DNA. TRBV1 is flagged as a pseudogene. The CDR3 is made up of 14 amino acids. The CDR3 loop is CTSSPTGVGTEAFF. In DNA, the CDR3 is TGCACCAGCAGTCCCACCGGGGTAGGAACTGAAGCTTTCTTT.

The CDR3 DNA is TGCGCCAGCAGCCAATTCCTTGGTGGGAGGGAGACAGATACGCAGTATTTT. Translation gives CASSQFLGGRETDTQYF. The rearrangement links TRBV4-1 to TRBJ2-3; 7 bases map to TRBD2. Germline V lookup: CDR1 MGHRA, CDR2 YSYEKL. The trim removed 2 bases at V and 3 bases at J, leaving 11 bases unmatched. The CDR3 is 17 residues long.

This clonotype turned up a few times. The V gene is TRBV29-1, the J gene TRBJ1-1; 8 bases are shared with TRBD1. From germline, CDR1 is SQVTM and CDR2 ANQGSEA. The CDR3 consists of 11 residues. J was trimmed by 11 bases and V by 1 base; bases with no gene match: 3. The CDR3, as DNA: TGCAGCGTTGAAGGGACAGGGTCCGCTTTCTTT. Translating it yields CSVEGTGSAFF.